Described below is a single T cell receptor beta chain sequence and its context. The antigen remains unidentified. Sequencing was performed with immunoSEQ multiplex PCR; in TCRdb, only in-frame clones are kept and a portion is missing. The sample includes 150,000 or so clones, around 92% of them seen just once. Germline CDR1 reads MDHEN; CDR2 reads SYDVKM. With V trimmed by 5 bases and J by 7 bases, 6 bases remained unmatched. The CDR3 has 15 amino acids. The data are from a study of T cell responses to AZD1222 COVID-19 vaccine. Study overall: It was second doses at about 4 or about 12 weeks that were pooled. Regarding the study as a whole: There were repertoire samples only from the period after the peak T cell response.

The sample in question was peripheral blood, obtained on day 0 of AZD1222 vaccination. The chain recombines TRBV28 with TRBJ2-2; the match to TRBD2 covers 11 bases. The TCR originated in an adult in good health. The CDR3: CASSLIAGGHGELFF. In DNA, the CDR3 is TGTGCCAGCAGTCTCATAGCGGGAGGGCACGGGGAGCTGTTTTTT.